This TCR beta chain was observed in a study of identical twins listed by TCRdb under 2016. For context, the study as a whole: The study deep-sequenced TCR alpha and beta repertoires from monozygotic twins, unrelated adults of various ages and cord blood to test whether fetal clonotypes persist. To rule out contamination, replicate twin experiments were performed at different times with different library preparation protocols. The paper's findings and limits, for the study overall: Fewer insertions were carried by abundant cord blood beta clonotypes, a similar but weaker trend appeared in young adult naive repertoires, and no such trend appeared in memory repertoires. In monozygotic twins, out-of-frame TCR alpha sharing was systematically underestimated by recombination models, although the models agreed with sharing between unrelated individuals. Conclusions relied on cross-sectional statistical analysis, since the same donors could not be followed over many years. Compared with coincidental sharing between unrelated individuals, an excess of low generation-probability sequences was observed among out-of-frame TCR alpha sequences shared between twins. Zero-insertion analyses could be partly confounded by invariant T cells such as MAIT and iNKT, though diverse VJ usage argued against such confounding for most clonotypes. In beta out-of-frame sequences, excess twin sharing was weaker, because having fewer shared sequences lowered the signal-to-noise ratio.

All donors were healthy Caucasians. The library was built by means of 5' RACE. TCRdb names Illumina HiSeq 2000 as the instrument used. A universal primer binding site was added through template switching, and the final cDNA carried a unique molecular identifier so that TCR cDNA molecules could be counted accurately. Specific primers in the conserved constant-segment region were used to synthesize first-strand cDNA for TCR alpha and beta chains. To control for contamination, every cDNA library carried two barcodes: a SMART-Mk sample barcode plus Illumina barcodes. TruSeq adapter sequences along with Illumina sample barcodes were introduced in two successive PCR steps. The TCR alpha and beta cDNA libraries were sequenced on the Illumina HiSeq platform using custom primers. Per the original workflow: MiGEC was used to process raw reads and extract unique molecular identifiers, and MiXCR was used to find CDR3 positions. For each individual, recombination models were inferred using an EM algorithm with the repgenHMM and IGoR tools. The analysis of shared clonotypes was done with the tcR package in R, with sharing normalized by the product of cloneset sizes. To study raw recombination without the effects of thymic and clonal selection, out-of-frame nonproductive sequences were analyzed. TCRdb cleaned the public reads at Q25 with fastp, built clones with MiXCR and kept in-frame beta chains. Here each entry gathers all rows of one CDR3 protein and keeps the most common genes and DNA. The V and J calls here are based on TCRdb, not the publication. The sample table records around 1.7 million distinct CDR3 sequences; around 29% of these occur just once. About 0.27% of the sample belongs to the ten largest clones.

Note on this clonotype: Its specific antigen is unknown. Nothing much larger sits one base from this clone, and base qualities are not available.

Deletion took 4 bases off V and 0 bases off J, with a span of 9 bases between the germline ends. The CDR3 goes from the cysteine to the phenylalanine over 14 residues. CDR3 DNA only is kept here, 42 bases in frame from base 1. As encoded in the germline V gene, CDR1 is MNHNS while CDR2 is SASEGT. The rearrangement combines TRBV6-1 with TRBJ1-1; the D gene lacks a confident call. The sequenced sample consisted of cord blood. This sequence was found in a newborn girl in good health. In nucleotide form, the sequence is TGTGCCAGCAGTGCTCGGAACATGAACACTGAAGCTTTCTTT. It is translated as CASSARNMNTEAFF.